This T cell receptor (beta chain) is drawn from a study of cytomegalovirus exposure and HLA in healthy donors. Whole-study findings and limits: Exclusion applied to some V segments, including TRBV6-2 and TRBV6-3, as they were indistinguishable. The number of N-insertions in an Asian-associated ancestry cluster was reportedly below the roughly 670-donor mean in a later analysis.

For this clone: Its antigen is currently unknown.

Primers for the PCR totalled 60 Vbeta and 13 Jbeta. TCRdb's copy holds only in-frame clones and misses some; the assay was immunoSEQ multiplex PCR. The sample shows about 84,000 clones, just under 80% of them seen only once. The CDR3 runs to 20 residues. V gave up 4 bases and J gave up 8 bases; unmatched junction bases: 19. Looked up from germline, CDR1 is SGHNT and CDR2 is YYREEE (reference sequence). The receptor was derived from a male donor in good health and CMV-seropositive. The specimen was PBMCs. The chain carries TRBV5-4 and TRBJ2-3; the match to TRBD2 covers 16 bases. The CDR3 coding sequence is TGTGCCAGCAGCGGGGGACAGGGAACGGGACTAGCGGGAGGGCTAGGTACGCAGTATTTT. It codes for CASSGGQGTGLAGGLGTQYF.